The 22 T cell receptor beta chains listed next were all sequenced from one sample in a study of blood T cell repertoires in COVID-19. Produced via immunoSEQ multiplex PCR; TCRdb's table is partial and in-frame only. The sample consists of some 85,000 clones, about 88% of them appearing once. The sample was peripheral blood. The receptors derive from a man aged 50-59 years with acute or convalescent COVID-19.

The rearrangement uses TRBV5-6 and TRBJ1-5; a weak D match, TRBD1 (6 bases). V was trimmed by 4 bases and J by 7 bases, leaving 12 bases between them. Per the germline V gene, CDR1 is SGHDT and CDR2 is YYEEEE. The CDR3 totals 13 residues. The chain's CDR3 is CASSQGIRQPQHF. The CDR3 DNA reads as TGTGCCAGCAGCCAGGGGATTCGGCAGCCCCAGCATTTT. Using reference TRBV5-6 and TRBJ1-5 for the parts outside the CDR3, the full variable domain is DAGVTQSPTHLIKTRGQQVTLRCSPKSGHDTVSWYQQALGQGPQFIFQYYEEEERQRGNFPDRFSGHQFPNYSSELNVNALLLGDSALYLCASSQGIRQPQHFGDGTRLSIL.

The chain is built from TRBV19 and TRBJ2-7, with TRBD1 as a possible D gene (6 bases). V dropped 3 bases and J dropped 3 bases, with 9 bases sitting between them. The germline CDR1 and CDR2 sequences are LNHDA and SQIVND (reference sequence). The CDR3 extends over 13 amino acids. The CDR3 is CASSISRGYEQYF. Written as DNA, the CDR3 is TGTGCCAGTAGTATCTCCAGGGGCTACGAGCAGTACTTC. Full variable domain (rest looked up from reference TRBV19 and TRBJ2-7): DGGITQSPKYLFRKEGQNVTLSCEQNLNHDAMYWYRQDPGQGLRLIYYSQIVNDFQKGDIAEGYSVSREKKESFPLTVTSAQKNPTAFYLCASSISRGYEQYFGPGTRLTVT.

Written as DNA, the CDR3 is TGTGCCAGCAGCCGCCAAGGAGGGTCTCTCGAGCAGTACGTC. It encodes CASSRQGGSLEQYV. The gene calls are TRBV7-2 and TRBJ2-7; D possibly corresponds to TRBD2 (6 bases). Looked up from germline, CDR1 is SGHTA and CDR2 is FQGNSA. V lost 5 bases and J lost 6, with 17 bases in between. The CDR3 is made up of 14 amino acids.

A single count supports this clone. The V and J genes are TRBV27 and TRBJ2-3; the D gene is possibly TRBD2 (5 bases). Germline V gives CDR1 MNHEY, CDR2 SMNVEV (reference sequence). There are 16 residues in the CDR3. Trimming took 8 bases from V and 3 from J, leaving 21 bases between them. The CDR3 reads CASSRPDGLRTDTQYF. As DNA, the CDR3 is TGTGCCAGCTCCCGACCTGACGGACTTCGGACAGATACGCAGTATTTT.

A single count supports this clone. The J gene is TRBJ2-3, the V gene TRBV9; 16 bases match TRBD2. Germline CDR1 and CDR2: SGDLS and YYNGEE. The V segment lost 4 bases and the J segment 6 bases; nucleotides outside the gene matches: 8. CDR3 size: 17 residues. In DNA, the CDR3 is TGTGCCAGCAGCCCGGGGACTAGCGGGGGGGCTCGGGATACGCAGTATTTT. It specifies CASSPGTSGGARDTQYF.

This clone was found a few times. V usage is TRBV18 and J usage is TRBJ2-5; 12 bases line up with TRBD2. This CDR3 has 16 amino acids. The J segment lost 0 bases and the V segment lost 4 bases, leaving 3 bases of the junction unmatched. Germline V CDR1 and CDR2: KGHSH, LQKENI. This chain's CDR3 is CASSRTSGANQETQYF. Here the CDR3 DNA reads TGTGCCAGCTCACGGACTAGCGGGGCCAACCAAGAGACCCAGTACTTC. The whole variable domain, remainder taken from reference TRBV18 and TRBJ2-5, is NAGVMQNPRHLVRRRGQEARLRCSPMKGHSHVYWYRQLPEEGLKFMVYLQKENIIDESGMPKERFSAEFPKEGPSILRIQQVVRGDSAAYFCASSRTSGANQETQYFGPGTRLLVL.

The chain is built from TRBV5-1 and TRBJ1-2; a possible D gene is TRBD1 (6 bases). The V end lost 1 base, the J end lost 1 base, and 14 bases lay between the germline ends. This CDR3 comprises 16 residues. Germline CDR1 SGHRS, CDR2 YFSETQ. CDR3 region: CASSLRLGQNNYGYTF. The DNA of the CDR3 is TGCGCCAGCAGCTTGAGGCTCGGACAGAATAACTATGGCTACACCTTC.

This chain links TRBV21-1 with TRBJ1-6; TRBD1, as called in the table, went unchecked against the DNA. TRBV21-1 is an annotated pseudogene. There are 21 residues in the CDR3. CDR3 amino acids: CASSKGAWFPAKQEPNSPLHF. The CDR3 DNA is TGTGCCAGCAGCAAAGGGGCGTGGTTCCCCGCAAAACAGGAACCGAATTCACCCCTCCACTTT.

The genes are TRBV6-5 and TRBJ2-5, with 10 bases that match TRBD1. The CDR3 sequence is 15 residues long. CDR1 MNHEY and CDR2 SVGAGI come from the germline V gene. V lost 4 bases to trimming and J lost 7 bases; unmatched junction nucleotides: 9. In DNA form, the CDR3 reads TGTGCCAGCAGTTCAAAGACAGGGGGCGCGGGGACCCAGTACTTC. Translated: CASSSKTGGAGTQYF.

The chain couples TRBV19 to TRBJ1-1, with D perhaps TRBD1 (5 bases). The CDR3 is 15 residues long. Trimming pared 6 bases from V and 2 bases from J, leaving 16 bases between. Germline V gives CDR1 LNHDA, CDR2 SQIVND (reference sequence). CDR3 protein: CASRPGQNQNTEAFF. For the CDR3, the DNA is TGTGCCAGTAGACCTGGACAAAACCAAAACACTGAAGCTTTCTTT.

CDR3 sequence reads: CASSPLGLSGNTIYF. The CDR3 bases are TGTGCCAGCAGCCCGTTGGGACTCTCTGGAAACACCATATATTTT. This chain connects TRBV6-6 to TRBJ1-3, with D tentatively TRBD1 (5 bases). The germline V gene has CDR1 MNHNY and CDR2 SVGAGI (reference sequence). The CDR3 runs to 15 residues. Trimming left V 6 bases short and J 0 bases short, with 12 bases between.

About this clone: Other DNA sequences in the sample encode the same CDR3. The chain links TRBV7-9 to TRBJ2-2, with a possible D match to TRBD2 (6 bases). In germline, CDR1 is SEHNR, CDR2 FQNEAQ (reference sequence). Trimming shortened V by 6 bases and J by 0 bases, and 11 bases separated the two germline ends. This CDR3 spans 15 amino acids. For the CDR3, the DNA is TGTGCCAGCAGGTTGGGAGGCCCGAACACCGGGGAGCTGTTTTTT. It is translated as CASRLGGPNTGELFF.

The chain uses TRBV7-6 and TRBJ2-5, with D perhaps TRBD1 (6 bases). The V gene's germline CDR1 is SGHVS and CDR2 FNYEAQ. This CDR3 comprises 16 residues. Trimming left V 5 bases short and J 3 bases short, with 19 bases between. The DNA of the CDR3 is TGTGCCAGCAGCCCTAGAGCAAGGACAGAAAAAGAGACCCAGTACTTC. It translates to CASSPRARTEKETQYF.

This chain uses TRBV5-4 with TRBJ2-3, with D unclear. Per germline, CDR1 SGHNT and CDR2 YYREEE (reference sequence). This CDR3 comprises 14 residues. Trimming removed 0 bases from V and 2 bases from J, with 7 bases in between. The DNA of the CDR3 is TGTGCCAGCAGCTTGGGCGGTTCCACAGATACGCAGTATTTT. Its translation: CASSLGGSTDTQYF.

The chain has TRBV28 and TRBJ1-2; TRBD1 agrees at 8 bases. Trimming cost V 10 bases and J 8 bases; bases outside gene matches: 12. CDR1 is MDHEN, CDR2 SYDVKM, per germline. CDR3 size: 13 residues. CDR3 in DNA: TGTGCCAACTTGGGACAGGCGTTTACCGGCTACACCTTC. Translating it yields CANLGQAFTGYTF.

The CDR3 DNA sequence: TGTGCCATTGGCAGCAGGGAAAATGAGCAGTTCTTC. Protein: CAIGSRENEQFF. This chain links TRBV10-3 with TRBJ2-1; a weak D match, TRBD1 (5 bases). Germline CDR1 reads ENHRY; CDR2 reads SYGVKD. V was pared by 9 bases and J by 7 bases, with 13 bases between. The CDR3 runs 12 residues.

The chain recombines TRBV19 with TRBJ2-1, with a tentative D call TRBD2 (7 bases). Trimming removed 7 bases from V and 3 bases from J, with 22 bases in between. The CDR3 sequence is 17 residues long. The germline V gene has CDR1 LNHDA and CDR2 SQIVND (reference sequence). Written as DNA, the CDR3 is TGTGCCAGTACCATGATGGGGGGGGGCACAAACTACAATGAGCAGTTCTTC. The encoded protein is CASTMMGGGTNYNEQFF.

The chain uses TRBV3-1 (or the pseudogene TRBV3-2) and TRBJ2-5; perhaps TRBD2 as D (6 bases). Germline values: CDR1 LGHDT, CDR2 YNNKEL (reference sequence). The germline V and J ends were trimmed by 1 base and 4 bases, with 10 bases remaining between them. This CDR3 spans 14 amino acids. CDR3 sequence: CASSQVGGGETQYF. The CDR3 bases are TGTGCCAGCAGCCAAGTGGGGGGAGGAGAGACCCAGTACTTC.

V usage is TRBV19 and J usage is TRBJ1-1; TRBD1 matches at 10 bases. Trimming at V came to 3 bases and at J to 4 bases, leaving 2 bases not matched to a gene. Germline loops: CDR1 LNHDA, CDR2 SQIVND (reference sequence). There are 14 residues in the CDR3. The CDR3 bases are TGTGCCAGTAGTATTGGACAGGGGGGCACTGAAGCTTTCTTT. This encodes CASSIGQGGTEAFF.

The rearrangement joins TRBV5-6 to TRBJ1-4; 10 positions agree with TRBD1. V lost 4 bases and J lost 3; bases outside the gene matches: 12. Germline CDR1 SGHDT, CDR2 YYEEEE. This CDR3 has 18 amino acids. The CDR3 sequence is CASSVSGQGMRPNEKLFF. CDR3 DNA: TGTGCCAGCAGCGTTTCGGGACAGGGGATGCGGCCTAATGAAAAACTGTTTTTT.

This chain links TRBV10-1 with TRBJ1-3, with a tentative D call TRBD1 (5 bases). The V gene lost 6 bases and the J gene lost 4 bases, with 10 bases spanning the gap. CDR1 and CDR2 (germline): WNHNN, SYGVQD (reference sequence). The CDR3 spans 13 residues. In DNA, the CDR3 is TGCGCCAGCAGCCGTAGGGGAGGAAACACCATATATTTT. Encoded protein: CASSRRGGNTIYF.

The rearrangement uses TRBV5-4 and TRBJ1-5, with TRBD1 identical over 10 bases. Trimming at V came to 3 bases and at J to 9 bases, leaving 6 bases not matched to a gene. This CDR3 has 14 amino acids. The germline V gene encodes CDR1 SGHNT and CDR2 YYREEE (reference sequence). This chain's CDR3 is CASSSGTGEGPQHF. The DNA of the CDR3 is TGTGCCAGCAGCTCCGGGACAGGGGAGGGGCCCCAGCATTTT.